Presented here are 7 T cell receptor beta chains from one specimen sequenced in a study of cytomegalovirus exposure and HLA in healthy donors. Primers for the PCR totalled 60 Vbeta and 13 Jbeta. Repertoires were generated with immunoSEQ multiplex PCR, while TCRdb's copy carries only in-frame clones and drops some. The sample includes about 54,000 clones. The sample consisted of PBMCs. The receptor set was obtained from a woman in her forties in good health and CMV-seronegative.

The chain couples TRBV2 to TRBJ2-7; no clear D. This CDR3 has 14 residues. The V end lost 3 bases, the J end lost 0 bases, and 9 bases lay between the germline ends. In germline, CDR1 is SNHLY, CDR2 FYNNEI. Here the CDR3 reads CASSDWAVSYEQYF. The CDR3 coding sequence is TGTGCCAGCAGTGATTGGGCTGTCTCCTACGAGCAGTACTTC.

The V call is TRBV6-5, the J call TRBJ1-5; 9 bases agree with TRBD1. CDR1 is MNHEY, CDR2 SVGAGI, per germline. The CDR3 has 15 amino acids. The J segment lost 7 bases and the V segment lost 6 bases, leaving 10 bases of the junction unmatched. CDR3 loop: CASRATGGAGQPQHF. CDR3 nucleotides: TGTGCCAGCAGAGCCACAGGGGGCGCAGGGCAGCCCCAGCATTTT.

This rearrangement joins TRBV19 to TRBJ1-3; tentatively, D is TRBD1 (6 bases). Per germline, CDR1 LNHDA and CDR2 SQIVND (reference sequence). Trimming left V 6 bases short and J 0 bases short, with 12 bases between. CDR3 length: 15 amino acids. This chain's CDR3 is CASRTTGNSGNTIYF. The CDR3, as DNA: TGTGCCAGTAGGACAACAGGGAACTCTGGAAACACCATATATTTT.

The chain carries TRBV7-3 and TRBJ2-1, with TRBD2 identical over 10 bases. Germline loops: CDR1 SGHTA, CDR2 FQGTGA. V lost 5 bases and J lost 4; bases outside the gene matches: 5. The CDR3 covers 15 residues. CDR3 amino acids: CASSHGLADYNEQFF. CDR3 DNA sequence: TGTGCCAGCAGCCATGGACTAGCGGATTACAATGAGCAGTTCTTC. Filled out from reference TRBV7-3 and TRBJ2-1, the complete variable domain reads GAGVSQTPSNKVTEKGKYVELRCDPISGHTALYWYRQSLGQGPEFLIYFQGTGAADDSGLPNDRFFAVRPEGSVSTLKIQRTERGDSAVYLCASSHGLADYNEQFFGPGTRLTVL.

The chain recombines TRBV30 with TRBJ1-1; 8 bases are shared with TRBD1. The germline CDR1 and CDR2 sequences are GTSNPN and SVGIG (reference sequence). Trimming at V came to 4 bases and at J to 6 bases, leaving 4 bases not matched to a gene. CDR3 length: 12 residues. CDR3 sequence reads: CAWTQGAAEAFF. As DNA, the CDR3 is TGTGCCTGGACCCAGGGGGCGGCTGAAGCTTTCTTT.

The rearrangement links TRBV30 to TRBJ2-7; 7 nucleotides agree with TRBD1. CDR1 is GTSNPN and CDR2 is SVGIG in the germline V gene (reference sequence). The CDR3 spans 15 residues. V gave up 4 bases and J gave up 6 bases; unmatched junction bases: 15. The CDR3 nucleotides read TGTGCCTGGACCCCATCACCTCAGGGGGTACGCGAGCAGTACTTC. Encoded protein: CAWTPSPQGVREQYF.

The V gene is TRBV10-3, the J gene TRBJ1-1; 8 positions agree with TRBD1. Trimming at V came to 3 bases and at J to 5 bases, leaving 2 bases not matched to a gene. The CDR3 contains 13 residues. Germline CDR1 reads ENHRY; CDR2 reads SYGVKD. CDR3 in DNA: TGTGCCATCAGTGACAGGGGGCAGACTGAAGCTTTCTTT. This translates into CAISDRGQTEAFF.